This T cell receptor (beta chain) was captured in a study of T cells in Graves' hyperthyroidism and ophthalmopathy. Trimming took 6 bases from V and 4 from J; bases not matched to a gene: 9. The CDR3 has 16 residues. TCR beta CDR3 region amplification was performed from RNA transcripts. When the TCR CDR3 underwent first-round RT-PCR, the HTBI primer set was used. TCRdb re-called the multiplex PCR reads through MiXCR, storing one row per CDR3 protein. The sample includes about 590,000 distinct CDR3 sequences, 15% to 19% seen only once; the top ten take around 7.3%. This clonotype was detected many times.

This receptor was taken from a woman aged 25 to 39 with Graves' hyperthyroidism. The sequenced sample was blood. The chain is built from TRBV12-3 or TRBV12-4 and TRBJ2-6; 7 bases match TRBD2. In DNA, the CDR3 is TGTGCCAGCAGCCTCACGAGCGGGACCGGGGCCAACGTCCTGACTTTC. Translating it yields CASSLTSGTGANVLTF.